This paragraph covers one T cell receptor (beta chain) sequence. The data are from a study of blood T cell repertoires in COVID-19. Overall study context: The origin of the acute and convalescent COVID-19 samples was the United States, Italy and Spain.

The study drew participants aged about 18 to 95 years from fewer than 30 US areas. Which cohort a participant joined came from the clinical history participants gave. There are 14 residues in the CDR3. V shed 5 bases and J shed 2 bases, with 12 bases lying between them. The germline V gene encodes CDR1 LNHNV and CDR2 YYDKDF (reference sequence). Profiled with immunoSEQ multiplex PCR; TCRdb holds only in-frame clones, not every one. The sample records 300,000 to 350,000 clones, 90% being singletons. The sequenced sample consisted of PBMCs or T cells enriched from blood (not recorded which). The chain has TRBV15 and TRBJ2-5; tentative D call: TRBD1 (5 bases). The origin of this receptor is a woman aged 18-35 years with acute COVID-19. This CDR3 is CATSEDTAQETQYF. The DNA of the CDR3 is TGTGCCACCAGCGAGGACACGGCACAAGAGACCCAGTACTTC. Based on the CDR3 plus reference TRBV15 and TRBJ2-5, the full variable domain is DAMVIQNPRYQVTQFGKPVTLSCSQTLNHNVMYWYQQKSSQAPKLLFHYYDKDFNNEADTPDNFQSRRPNTSFCFLDIRSPGLGDTAMYLCATSEDTAQETQYFGPGTRLLVL.